This paragraph covers one T cell receptor (beta chain) sequence. Its antigen is not identified. This could be a read error, since a much larger clone is one nucleotide away. Time point: sample taken at primary tumor resection. The study sequenced unsorted whole RNA from tumor, nontumor lung or frozen PBMC. Individually, TCR cDNA molecules were each labelled with a unique molecular identifier. TCRdb reanalysed the 5' RACE reads using MiXCR and keeps one entry per CDR3 protein. This table has 50,000 to 55,000 distinct CDR3 sequences, 6% to 9% appearing once. These data come from a study of spatial heterogeneity in lung cancer. Regarding the study as a whole: Expanded tumor TCRs that were ubiquitous appeared in blood more at resection than follow-up.

The germline CDR1 and CDR2 sequences are ENHRY and SYGVKD. The CDR3 contains 15 residues. This TCR derives from a female donor with early-stage non-small cell lung cancer. The source material was PBMCs, sampled at surgery. The V call is TRBV10-3, the J call TRBJ2-1, with D maybe TRBD1 (6 bases). Here the CDR3 DNA reads TGTGTCATCAGTGGGGGCGAGATGAACCTTCATGAGCAGTTCTTC. Translation gives CVISGGEMNLHEQFF.